The 14 T cell receptor beta chains given below trace back to one sample, sequenced in a study of blood T cell repertoires in COVID-19. Only in-frame clones appear in the TCRdb table, and some are missing; sequencing was by immunoSEQ multiplex PCR. Of fewer than 250,000 clones in the sample, about 88% are singletons; the top ten hold around 0.72%. Sequenced sample: peripheral blood. The origin of the receptors is a man aged 40-55 years with acute or convalescent COVID-19.

The chain combines TRBV10-1 with TRBJ2-7, with D tentatively TRBD2 (5 bases). The CDR3 is made up of 13 amino acids. Germline V gene data show CDR1 as WNHNN and CDR2 as SYGVQD (reference sequence). V was pared by 9 bases and J by 3 bases, with 15 bases between. CDR3 in amino acids: CASPFGDSYEQYF. DNA for the CDR3: TGCGCCAGTCCCTTCGGGGATAGCTACGAGCAGTACTTC.

This clone was detected once. This chain joins TRBV6-5 and TRBJ1-6, with D perhaps matching TRBD1 (5 bases). This CDR3 region has 14 residues. V gave up 7 bases and J gave up 5 bases, with 12 bases separating them. Germline lookup yields CDR1 MNHEY and CDR2 SVGAGI. CDR3 in amino acids: CASKGQGDNSPLHF. The CDR3 DNA follows: TGTGCCAGCAAGGGGCAGGGTGATAATTCACCCCTCCACTTT.

The chain recombines TRBV9 with TRBJ2-7, with 12 bases identical to TRBD2. The J segment lost 3 bases and the V segment lost 0 bases, leaving 7 bases of the junction unmatched. The CDR3 runs 17 residues. CDR1 is SGDLS and CDR2 is YYNGEE in the germline V gene. Here the CDR3 reads CASSVAPVTSGSYEQYF. For the CDR3, the DNA is TGTGCCAGCAGCGTAGCTCCAGTGACTAGCGGGAGCTACGAGCAGTACTTC.

The genes are TRBV18 and TRBJ2-5; no definite D call. This CDR3 is 11 amino acids long. Germline V gives CDR1 KGHSH, CDR2 LQKENI. Trimming stripped 6 bases from V and 1 base from J, with 3 bases between. Here the CDR3 reads CASSLQETQYF. CDR3 DNA sequence: TGTGCCAGCTCCCTCCAAGAGACCCAGTACTTC.

This chain links TRBV9 with TRBJ2-1; weak D call: TRBD1 (6 bases). Trimming shortened V by 3 bases and J by 9 bases, and 10 bases separated the two germline ends. This CDR3 region has 12 residues. The germline CDR1 and CDR2 sequences are SGDLS and YYNGEE. DNA of the CDR3: TGTGCCAGCAGCGGTGGGGGCGGTGAGCAGTTCTTC. Protein sequence: CASSGGGGEQFF.

In this sample, this clone turned up once. The chain has TRBV19 and TRBJ1-3, with unresolved D. The CDR3 is made up of 13 amino acids. V was shortened by 4 bases and J by 8 bases, with 12 bases between the two germline ends. The germline CDR1 and CDR2 sequences are LNHDA and SQIVND (reference sequence). The CDR3 coding sequence is TGTGCCAGTAGTACGACGCGGGTAGACACCATATATTTT. As protein: CASSTTRVDTIYF.

V and J are TRBV14 and TRBJ2-2; 9 bases are shared with TRBD1. The V segment lost 6 bases and the J segment 3 bases; nucleotides outside the gene matches: 11. Germline assignment: CDR1 SGHDN and CDR2 FVKESK. CDR3 length equals 17 residues. The CDR3 bases are TGTGCCAGCAGTTTTTACACAGGGGGCGCTTACACCGGGGAGCTGTTTTTT. Translation: CASSFYTGGAYTGELFF.

This sequence joins TRBV6-6 and TRBJ1-1; TRBD1 is a possible D gene (6 bases). V gave up 5 bases and J gave up 3 bases, with 22 bases separating them. The CDR3 contains 17 residues. Germline CDR1 reads MNHNY; CDR2 reads SVGAGI (reference sequence). CDR3 DNA sequence: TGTGCCAGCAGTCCGAGCGACAGGAATGGGTTGCACACTGAAGCTTTCTTT. It codes for CASSPSDRNGLHTEAFF.

The chain links TRBV19 to TRBJ2-7; 7 bases agree with TRBD2. The CDR3 is 16 residues long. Trimming removed 1 base from V and 2 bases from J; junction bases left unmatched: 8. Germline CDR1 and CDR2: LNHDA and SQIVND (reference sequence). Written as DNA, the CDR3 is TGTGCCAGTAGTATAGGGCCCCAGCGGGAAACCTACGAGCAGTACTTC. Its translation is CASSIGPQRETYEQYF. The entire variable domain, with the rest obtained from reference TRBV19 and TRBJ2-7, is as follows: DGGITQSPKYLFRKEGQNVTLSCEQNLNHDAMYWYRQDPGQGLRLIYYSQIVNDFQKGDIAEGYSVSREKKESFPLTVTSAQKNPTAFYLCASSIGPQRETYEQYFGPGTRLTVT.

The V and J genes are TRBV19 and TRBJ1-5, with 9 bases matching TRBD1. Germline assignment: CDR1 LNHDA and CDR2 SQIVND (reference sequence). The CDR3 consists of 19 residues. The trim removed 3 bases at V and 0 bases at J, leaving 12 bases unmatched. The CDR3 nucleotides read TGTGCCAGTAGTATGCTCTCTCGGGACAGGGCCCTTAGCAATCAGCCCCAGCATTTT. Residues: CASSMLSRDRALSNQPQHF.

The chain joins TRBV24-1 to TRBJ1-2, with D maybe TRBD1 (5 bases). Trimming cost V 7 bases and J 1 base, with 15 bases left between them. The CDR3 has 15 amino acids. Per the germline V gene, CDR1 is KGHDR and CDR2 is SFDVKD. The CDR3 region is CATSPGGGFNYGYTF. The CDR3 bases are TGTGCCACCAGCCCCGGGGGGGGGTTTAACTATGGCTACACCTTC.

V gene TRBV11-2 combines with J gene TRBJ2-5, with a weak D call TRBD1 (6 bases). Trimming took off 10 bases at V and 1 base at J, with 13 bases between the two ends. Germline CDR1 is SGHAT and CDR2 is FQNNGV. This CDR3 comprises 13 residues. Here the CDR3 reads CAIHRDTQETQYF. The CDR3 coding sequence is TGTGCCATCCACAGGGATACCCAAGAGACCCAGTACTTC.

The CDR3 here is CASSQRGAGNTIYF. Written as DNA, the CDR3 is TGTGCCAGCAGCCAAAGGGGTGCAGGAAACACCATATATTTT. The V and J genes are TRBV5-4 and TRBJ1-3; TRBD1 might be the D (5 bases). Per the germline V gene, CDR1 is SGHNT and CDR2 is YYREEE (reference sequence). CDR3 size: 14 residues. Between the trimmed V and J ends, which lost 4 bases and 4 bases, there was a span of 12 bases.

V gene TRBV28 combines with J gene TRBJ2-5, with D maybe TRBD1 (6 bases). The CDR3 sequence is 13 residues long. The V gene lost 6 bases and the J gene lost 5 bases, with 13 bases spanning the gap. Per germline, CDR1 MDHEN and CDR2 SYDVKM. The CDR3 sequence is CASSHRAWETQYF. As DNA, the CDR3 is TGTGCCAGCAGCCACAGGGCGTGGGAGACCCAGTACTTC. The full variable domain, its missing parts supplied by reference TRBV28 and TRBJ2-5, is DVKVTQSSRYLVKRTGEKVFLECVQDMDHENMFWYRQDPGLGLRLIYFSYDVKMKEKGDIPEGYSVSREKKERFSLILESASTNQTSMYLCASSHRAWETQYFGPGTRLLVL.